Below, one TCR beta chain is given with its context. The CDR3 loop spans 17 amino acids. J lost 2 bases, V lost 1 base, and 10 bases had no gene match. In germline, CDR1 is LNHDA, CDR2 SQIVND (reference sequence). Clinical history reported by participants formed the basis on which cohorts were assigned. Here immunoSEQ multiplex PCR was the method, and the copy in TCRdb shows in-frame clones only, minus some. Of 150,000 to 200,000 clones listed, 80% to 90% are singletons. This specimen comes from a study of blood T cell repertoires in COVID-19. Study context: From T cells, B-cell-depleted T cells, or PBMCs came the material, which was cDNA or gDNA.

Sequenced material: PBMCs or T cells enriched from blood (not recorded which). V and J are TRBV19 and TRBJ1-2, with 7 bases that match TRBD1. The clonotype originates from a woman between 18 and 29 years old who had recovered from COVID-19. CDR3 region: CASSIVGRDSFNYGYTF. The CDR3, as DNA: TGTGCCAGTAGTATAGTCGGTCGGGACAGCTTCAACTATGGCTACACCTTC.